Sequencing of this TCR beta chain was carried out in a study of cytomegalovirus exposure and HLA in healthy donors. The PCR made use of 60 Vbeta and 13 Jbeta primers. Sequenced by immunoSEQ multiplex PCR; TCRdb stores in-frame clones only, minus some. Of 90,000 to 150,000 clones in the sample, roughly 70% are singletons; the top ten hold roughly 3%. The length of the CDR3 is 14 residues. V was cut by 0 bases and J by 3 bases, with 9 bases left in between. Germline CDR1 is MGHRA and CDR2 is YSYEKL. Sequenced: PBMCs. The chain carries TRBV4-1 and TRBJ2-7; a weak D match, TRBD1 (6 bases). This receptor was identified in a woman aged 40 to 50 in good health and CMV-seropositive. CDR3 region: CASSQEGDNYEQYF. CDR3 nucleotides: TGCGCCAGCAGCCAAGAAGGGGACAACTACGAGCAGTACTTC.